The clone carrying this T cell receptor beta chain was counted a single time. This sample stems from a study of T cell responses to AZD1222 COVID-19 vaccine. Repertoires were generated with immunoSEQ multiplex PCR, while TCRdb's copy carries only in-frame clones and drops some. The sample has some 170,000 clones; roughly 90% are singletons. Trimming cost V 4 bases and J 8 bases; bases outside gene matches: 15. Looked up from germline, CDR1 is SGHRS and CDR2 is YFSETQ. The CDR3 is made up of 16 amino acids. The specimen comprised peripheral blood, sampled 28 days after the second AZD1222 dose. This rearrangement joins TRBV5-1 to TRBJ1-5; 7 bases fit TRBD1. This clonotype was obtained from an adult who received the AZD1222 COVID-19 vaccine. This chain's CDR3 is CASSLRRGGLVKPQHF. The DNA of the CDR3 is TGCGCCAGCAGCCTCCGGAGAGGGGGCTTAGTAAAGCCCCAGCATTTT. Full variable domain (rest looked up from reference TRBV5-1 and TRBJ1-5): KAGVTQTPRYLIKTRGQQVTLSCSPISGHRSVSWYQQTPGQGLQFLFEYFSETQRNKGNFPGRFSGRQFSNSRSEMNVSTLELGDSALYLCASSLRRGGLVKPQHFGDGTRLSIL.